The 25 T cell receptor beta chains below all came from one sample that was sequenced in a study of blood T cell repertoires in COVID-19. Sequenced by immunoSEQ multiplex PCR; TCRdb stores in-frame clones only, minus some. Of over 95,000 clones in the sample, 75% to 85% were seen once. Sequencing was performed on peripheral blood. These receptors were taken from a human donor in a cohort sampled during active COVID-19.

This chain connects TRBV3-1 (or the pseudogene TRBV3-2) to TRBJ1-3; D is unresolved. V was cut by 1 base and J by 0 bases, with 10 bases left in between. Germline V lookup: CDR1 LGHDT, CDR2 YNNKEL (reference sequence). This CDR3 comprises 16 residues. The CDR3 region has the DNA TGTGCCAGCAGCCAAGTTACTAGGGTCTCTGGAAACACCATATATTTT. This codes for CASSQVTRVSGNTIYF.

This chain links TRBV14 with TRBJ1-3, with D unresolved. Looked up from germline, CDR1 is SGHDN and CDR2 is FVKESK. The length of the CDR3 is 17 residues. V was trimmed by 0 bases and J by 0 bases, leaving 12 bases between them. DNA for the CDR3: TGTGCCAGCAGCCAAGATCATGGCAGATACTCTGGAAACACCATATATTTT. It encodes CASSQDHGRYSGNTIYF.

The chain has TRBV7-3 and TRBJ2-3; 9 positions match TRBD2. Germline V gene sequence: CDR1 SGHTA, CDR2 FQGTGA. The J segment lost 6 bases and the V segment lost 2 bases, leaving 9 bases of the junction unmatched. The CDR3 consists of 16 residues. CDR3 sequence reads: CASSLGSLAGTDTQYF. The CDR3 DNA reads TGTGCCAGCAGCTTAGGGTCACTAGCGGGTACCGATACGCAGTATTTT. Using reference TRBV7-3 and TRBJ2-3 for the parts outside the CDR3, the full variable domain is GAGVSQTPSNKVTEKGKYVELRCDPISGHTALYWYRQSLGQGPEFLIYFQGTGAADDSGLPNDRFFAVRPEGSVSTLKIQRTERGDSAVYLCASSLGSLAGTDTQYFGPGTRLTVL.

This rearrangement joins TRBV29-1 to TRBJ1-1, with D possibly matching TRBD1 (6 bases). Trimming cost V 1 base and J 5 bases, with 11 bases left between them. This CDR3 region has 13 residues. Germline values: CDR1 SQVTM, CDR2 ANQGSEA. CDR3 residues: CSVEGGGGTEAFF. CDR3 in DNA: TGCAGCGTTGAAGGAGGGGGAGGGACTGAAGCTTTCTTT.

This clone has just a few counts. The chain is built from TRBV7-9 and TRBJ2-7, with a weak D call TRBD1 (5 bases). CDR3 length: 14 residues. Trimming removed 0 bases at V and 2 bases at J, with 8 bases between. The V gene's germline CDR1 is SEHNR and CDR2 FQNEAQ (reference sequence). CDR3 amino acids: CASSLADNPYEQYF. The CDR3 DNA follows: TGTGCCAGCAGCTTAGCGGACAACCCCTACGAGCAGTACTTC.

This clone was seen once. V is TRBV4-3 and J is TRBJ2-1; 11 nucleotides match TRBD2. Per the germline V gene, CDR1 is LGHNA and CDR2 is YSLEER. V was clipped by 3 bases and J by 7 bases; unmatched bases: 8. The CDR3 loop spans 16 amino acids. As DNA, the CDR3 is TGCGCCAGCAGCCACGCCGGCGCTAGCGGGAGGAATGAGCAGTTCTTC. This codes for CASSHAGASGRNEQFF.

The gene calls are TRBV13 and TRBJ2-7, with 10 bases fitting TRBD1. Losses at the gene ends were 0 bases for V and 6 bases for J; bases not matched to a gene: 8. The CDR3 consists of 16 residues. CDR1 and CDR2 (germline): PRHDT, FYEKMQ (reference sequence). The CDR3 DNA reads as TGTGCCAGCAGCTTAGGCCCCGGGACAGGGGAGGGCGAGCAGTACTTC. Amino acid sequence: CASSLGPGTGEGEQYF.

The rearrangement uses TRBV9 and TRBJ2-7, with 8 bases matching TRBD1. The CDR3 consists of 15 residues. With 3 bases clipped from V and 1 base from J, the junction kept 6 bases outside the gene matches. Germline loops: CDR1 SGDLS, CDR2 YYNGEE. In nucleotides, the CDR3 is TGTGCCAGCAGCGCAGGGACAGGTTCTTCCTACGAGCAGTACTTC. This translates into CASSAGTGSSYEQYF.

This chain connects TRBV5-6 to TRBJ1-5; 7 bases are a match to TRBD1. The V gene's germline CDR1 is SGHDT and CDR2 YYEEEE. This CDR3 has 16 residues. The J segment lost 4 bases and the V segment lost 3 bases, leaving 10 bases of the junction unmatched. CDR3 sequence (DNA): TGTGCCAGCAGCTCAGGGGGGATAATATTAAATCAGCCCCAGCATTTT. Its translation: CASSSGGIILNQPQHF. The variable domain in full, with the rest retrieved from reference TRBV5-6 and TRBJ1-5, is DAGVTQSPTHLIKTRGQQVTLRCSPKSGHDTVSWYQQALGQGPQFIFQYYEEEERQRGNFPDRFSGHQFPNYSSELNVNALLLGDSALYLCASSSGGIILNQPQHFGDGTRLSIL.

This clone was seen repeatedly, ten times or more. V usage is TRBV30 and J usage is TRBJ1-3; D not resolved. This CDR3 contains 16 residues. The germline gives CDR1 GTSNPN, CDR2 SVGIG (reference sequence). The V and J ends lost 0 bases and 2 bases respectively, with 14 bases between them. The CDR3 region is CAWSVLTGLPGNTIYF. CDR3 DNA sequence: TGTGCCTGGAGTGTACTTACGGGTCTTCCTGGAAACACCATATATTTT.

The V and J genes are TRBV5-1 and TRBJ2-3; TRBD1 agrees at 12 bases. Per the germline V gene, CDR1 is SGHRS and CDR2 is YFSETQ. This CDR3 comprises 17 residues. The V segment lost 3 bases and the J segment 3 bases; nucleotides outside the gene matches: 8. CDR3 amino acids: CASSWGDRGRGTDTQYF. DNA for the CDR3: TGCGCCAGCAGCTGGGGGGACAGGGGGCGCGGGACAGATACGCAGTATTTT.

The rearrangement links TRBV5-6 to TRBJ2-6; 8 nucleotides align to TRBD1. CDR3 length: 17 amino acids. The J segment lost 0 bases and the V segment lost 4 bases, leaving 6 bases of the junction unmatched. Germline V gene data show CDR1 as SGHDT and CDR2 as YYEEEE. CDR3 in amino acids: CASSLADRASGANVLTF. DNA of the CDR3: TGTGCCAGCAGCCTCGCGGACAGGGCCTCTGGGGCCAACGTCCTGACTTTC. Variable domain in full (rest from reference TRBV5-6 and TRBJ2-6): DAGVTQSPTHLIKTRGQQVTLRCSPKSGHDTVSWYQQALGQGPQFIFQYYEEEERQRGNFPDRFSGHQFPNYSSELNVNALLLGDSALYLCASSLADRASGANVLTFGAGSRLTVL.

The chain is built from TRBV5-1 and TRBJ2-3; 9 bases agree with TRBD2. Germline V gene sequence: CDR1 SGHRS, CDR2 YFSETQ. Trimming at V came to 4 bases and at J to 2 bases, leaving 5 bases not matched to a gene. The CDR3 is 15 amino acids. The CDR3 loop is CASSEGLAPTDTQYF. CDR3 nucleotide sequence: TGCGCCAGCAGCGAGGGACTAGCCCCCACAGATACGCAGTATTTT.

This clone has a handful of counts. Distinct nucleotide sequences in the sample also encode this CDR3. The chain joins TRBV9 to TRBJ2-7; 8 bases match TRBD2. The CDR3 contains 14 residues. The V segment lost 2 bases and the J segment 3 bases; nucleotides outside the gene matches: 4. The germline gives CDR1 SGDLS, CDR2 YYNGEE. CDR3 sequence: CASSVASGSYEQYF. CDR3 sequence (DNA): TGTGCCAGCAGCGTTGCAAGCGGGAGCTACGAGCAGTACTTC.

The rearrangement uses TRBV7-9 and TRBJ1-1; no clear D. The length of the CDR3 is 11 residues. The V gene's germline CDR1 is SEHNR and CDR2 FQNEAQ (reference sequence). V was shortened by 5 bases and J by 5 bases, with 6 bases between the two germline ends. In nucleotides, the CDR3 is TGTGCCAGCAGCCCCAAAACTGAAGCTTTCTTT. The encoded protein is CASSPKTEAFF. Supplemented by reference TRBV7-9 and TRBJ1-1, the full variable domain reads DTGVSQNPRHKITKRGQNVTFRCDPISEHNRLYWYRQTLGQGPEFLTYFQNEAQLEKSRLLSDRFSAERPKGSFSTLEIQRTEQGDSAMYLCASSPKTEAFFGQGTRLTVV.

This chain's CDR3 is CASSATSGSFETQYF. The CDR3 DNA follows: TGTGCCAGTAGTGCGACTAGCGGGAGTTTTGAGACCCAGTACTTC. This chain connects TRBV19 to TRBJ2-5; 12 bases map to TRBD2. Per the germline V gene, CDR1 is LNHDA and CDR2 is SQIVND (reference sequence). The CDR3 spans 15 residues. The V and J ends lost 5 bases and 5 bases, in that order; junction bases with no gene match: 6. The full variable domain, in which reference TRBV19 and TRBJ2-5 provide the parts outside the CDR3, is DGGITQSPKYLFRKEGQNVTLSCEQNLNHDAMYWYRQDPGQGLRLIYYSQIVNDFQKGDIAEGYSVSREKKESFPLTVTSAQKNPTAFYLCASSATSGSFETQYFGPGTRLLVL.

V and J are TRBV7-2 and TRBJ2-7; maybe TRBD1 (5 bases). The CDR3 runs to 12 residues. The ends were cut back, 9 bases at V and 12 bases at J, with 21 bases in the middle. CDR1 is SGHTA and CDR2 is FQGNSA in the germline V gene. This CDR3 reads CASSRGDSPPYF. The CDR3 region has the DNA TGTGCCAGTTCTAGAGGAGACAGCCCCCCGTACTTC. The complete variable domain, with remaining parts taken from reference TRBV7-2 and TRBJ2-7, reads GAGVSQSPSNKVTEKGKDVELRCDPISGHTALYWYRQSLGQGLEFLIYFQGNSAPDKSGLPSDRFSAERTGGSVSTLTIQRTQQEDSAVYLCASSRGDSPPYFGPGTRLTVT.

The CDR3 bases are TGTGCCAGCAGCCTCACGACAGGTTGGGGAAATGAAAAACTGTTTTTT. This gives the protein CASSLTTGWGNEKLFF. The chain is built from TRBV11-3 and TRBJ1-4, with a possible D match to TRBD1 (6 bases). Trimming shortened V by 5 bases and J by 5 bases, and 18 bases separated the two germline ends. The V gene's germline CDR1 is SGHNT and CDR2 YENEEA. The CDR3 spans 16 residues.

The chain links TRBV6-5 to TRBJ1-1; the match to TRBD1 covers 8 bases. Germline CDR1 is MNHEY and CDR2 is SVGAGI. J was trimmed by 6 bases and V by 6 bases; bases with no gene match: 0. There are 11 residues in the CDR3. This CDR3 reads CASRQGAEAFF. Here the CDR3 DNA reads TGTGCCAGCAGACAGGGGGCTGAAGCTTTCTTT.

The chain couples TRBV28 to TRBJ1-6; TRBD1 might be the D (5 bases). The CDR3 runs 12 residues. V was pared by 2 bases and J by 12 bases, with 8 bases between. Germline CDR1 reads MDHEN; CDR2 reads SYDVKM. Here the CDR3 reads CASSLRGVPLHF. The CDR3 coding sequence is TGTGCCAGCAGTTTACGGGGGGTACCCCTCCACTTT.

This clone has a single count. J is TRBJ2-2 and V is TRBV7-3; unclear D gene. The V end was cut by 4 bases, the J end by 2 bases, with 11 bases between. This CDR3 is 15 amino acids long. The germline V gene encodes CDR1 SGHTA and CDR2 FQGTGA. The CDR3 reads CASSYDNSNTGELFF. The CDR3 DNA follows: TGTGCCAGCAGCTATGACAATTCAAACACCGGGGAGCTGTTTTTT.

The chain uses TRBV28 and TRBJ2-3; a weak D match, TRBD1 (5 bases). Trimming took off 1 base at V and 5 bases at J, with 13 bases between the two ends. CDR3 length equals 15 residues. Germline CDR1 MDHEN, CDR2 SYDVKM. The chain's CDR3 is CASSLYGAGKDTQYF. In nucleotides, the CDR3 is TGTGCCAGCAGTTTATATGGGGCAGGGAAAGATACGCAGTATTTT. Full variable domain (rest looked up from reference TRBV28 and TRBJ2-3): DVKVTQSSRYLVKRTGEKVFLECVQDMDHENMFWYRQDPGLGLRLIYFSYDVKMKEKGDIPEGYSVSREKKERFSLILESASTNQTSMYLCASSLYGAGKDTQYFGPGTRLTVL.

The V and J genes are TRBV18 and TRBJ1-4; D is unresolved. CDR3 length equals 15 residues. Trimming took 3 bases from V and 5 from J, leaving 13 bases between them. Germline V CDR1 and CDR2: KGHSH, LQKENI. CDR3: CASSPRHSLNEKLFF. For the CDR3, the DNA is TGTGCCAGCTCACCCCGGCACAGTCTAAATGAAAAACTGTTTTTT. Together with reference TRBV18 and TRBJ1-4, the CDR3 gives the full variable domain: NAGVMQNPRHLVRRRGQEARLRCSPMKGHSHVYWYRQLPEEGLKFMVYLQKENIIDESGMPKERFSAEFPKEGPSILRIQQVVRGDSAAYFCASSPRHSLNEKLFFGSGTQLSVL.

The gene calls are TRBV20-1 and TRBJ1-2; TRBD1 agrees at 7 bases. This CDR3 is built from 13 residues. CDR1 and CDR2 from the germline V gene are DFQATT and SNEGSKA (reference sequence). Trimming cost V 3 bases and J 5 bases; bases outside gene matches: 6. The CDR3 DNA is TGCAGTGCTAGTCAAGCAGGGGGTTATGGCTACACCTTC. It encodes CSASQAGGYGYTF.

Comment on this clone: A read error may be the cause here, since a much bigger clone is one base away. The genes are TRBV5-4 and TRBJ2-7, with 9 nucleotides matching TRBD1. Germline values: CDR1 SGHNT, CDR2 YYREEE (reference sequence). V shed 4 bases and J 0 bases; nucleotides not matched to a gene: 5. This CDR3 has 15 residues. CDR3 sequence reads: CASSVGTGSSYEQYF. The CDR3 region has the DNA TGTGCCAGCAGCGTCGGGACAGGGAGCTCCTACGAGCAGTACTTC.